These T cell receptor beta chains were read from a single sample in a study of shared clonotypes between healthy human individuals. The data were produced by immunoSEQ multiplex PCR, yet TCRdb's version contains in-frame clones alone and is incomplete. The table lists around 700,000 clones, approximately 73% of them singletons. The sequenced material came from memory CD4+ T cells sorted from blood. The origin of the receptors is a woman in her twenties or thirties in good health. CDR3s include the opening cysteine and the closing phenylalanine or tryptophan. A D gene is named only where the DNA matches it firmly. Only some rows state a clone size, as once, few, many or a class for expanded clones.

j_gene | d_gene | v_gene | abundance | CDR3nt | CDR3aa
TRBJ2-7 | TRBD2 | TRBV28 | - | TGTGCCAGCAGTTTACTGGGAGGGTTCCCCGAGCAGTACTTC | CASSLLGGFPEQYF
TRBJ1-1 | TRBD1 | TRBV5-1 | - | TGCGCCAGCAGCCCGGGACAGCCCCACACTGAAGCTTTCTTT | CASSPGQPHTEAFF
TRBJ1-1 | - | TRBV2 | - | TGTGCCAGCAGTGAAGCGCTTGGTATATGGAACACTGAAGCTTTCTTT | CASSEALGIWNTEAFF
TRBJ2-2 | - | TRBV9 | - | TGTGCCAGCAGCGTAGCAGGGCGACCCGGGGAGCTGTTTTTT | CASSVAGRPGELFF
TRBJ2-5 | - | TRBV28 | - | TGTGCCAGCAGTTTAGCACAGGCCGAGACCCAGTACTTC | CASSLAQAETQYF
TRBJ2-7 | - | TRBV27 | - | TGTGCCAGCAGACAGGGTCAGAGGCCCTACGAGCAGTACTTC | CASRQGQRPYEQYF
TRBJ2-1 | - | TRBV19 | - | TGTGCCAGTAGTCACCGCCGTTCGCAGCTGCCCCCCTACAATGAGCAGTTCTTC | CASSHRRSQLPPYNEQFF
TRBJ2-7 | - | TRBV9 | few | TGTGCCAGCAGCGTAGCTATGGGGGACGCCTACGAGCAGTACTTC | CASSVAMGDAYEQYF
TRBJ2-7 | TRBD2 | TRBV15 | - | TGTGCCACCAGCCGGTGGGGGGGGACTACCGGCAGCGAGCAGTACTTC | CATSRWGGTTGSEQYF
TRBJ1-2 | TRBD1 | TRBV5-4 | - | TGTGCCAGCACCTACCGGGACAGGGAGAATGGCTACACCTTC | CASTYRDRENGYTF
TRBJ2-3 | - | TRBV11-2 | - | TGTGCCAGCAGCTTAGAACTCATCCGCAATACGCAGTATTTT | CASSLELIRNTQYF
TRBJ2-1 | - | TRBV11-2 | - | TGTGCCAGCACAAGAGGGGGGGGCAGGAGCTCCTACAATGAGCAGTTCTTC | CASTRGGGRSSYNEQFF
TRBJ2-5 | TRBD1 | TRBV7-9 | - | TGTGCCAGCAGCTTTACGGACAGGGGGCTGTTGACCCAGTACTTC | CASSFTDRGLLTQYF
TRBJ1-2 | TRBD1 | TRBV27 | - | TGTGCCAGCAGTTCGTACAGGGGATACGGCTACACCTTC | CASSSYRGYGYTF
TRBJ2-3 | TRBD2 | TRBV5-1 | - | TGCGCCAGCAGCTTGAGATCGGGAGCGGGAGTAGATACGCAGTATTTT | CASSLRSGAGVDTQYF
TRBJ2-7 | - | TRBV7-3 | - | TGTGCCAGCAGTCCGGAGGGGGCTAGCTACGAGCAGTACTTC | CASSPEGASYEQYF
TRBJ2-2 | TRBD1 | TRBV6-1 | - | TGTGCCAGCAGGGGGACAGGGAACACCGGGGAGCTGTTTTTT | CASRGTGNTGELFF
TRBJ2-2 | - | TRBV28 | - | TGTGCCAGCACCCTAGGGGGGCGTGGGGAGCTGTTTTTT | CASTLGGRGELFF
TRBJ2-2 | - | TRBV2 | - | TGTGCCAGCAGCGATCAGGGAGAGGCGAACACCGGGGAGCTGTTTTTT | CASSDQGEANTGELFF
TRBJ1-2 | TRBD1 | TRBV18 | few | TGTGCCAGCTCACCAGGTTTGGCACAGGGGACTGGCTACACCTTC | CASSPGLAQGTGYTF
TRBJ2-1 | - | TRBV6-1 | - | TGTGCCAGCAGTGACGGTTGGGACAATGAGCAGTTCTTC | CASSDGWDNEQFF
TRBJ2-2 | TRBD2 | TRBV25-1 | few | TGTGCCAGCAGTGGCTTAGCGGGAGGTTTGTACACCGGGGAGCTGTTTTTT | CASSGLAGGLYTGELFF
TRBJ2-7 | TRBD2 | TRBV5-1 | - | TGCGCCAGCAGCTCGGGACTAGCGGGAGGGCCCATCGAGCAGTACTTC | CASSSGLAGGPIEQYF
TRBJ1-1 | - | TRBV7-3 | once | TGTGCCAGCAGCTTAAGGCCATCAGGTTCTGGGGCCACTGAAGCTTTCTTT | CASSLRPSGSGATEAFF
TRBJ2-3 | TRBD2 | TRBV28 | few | TGTGCCAGCAGTTTTCGCCAGACTAGCGGGAGGGGAAATACGCAGTATTTT | CASSFRQTSGRGNTQYF
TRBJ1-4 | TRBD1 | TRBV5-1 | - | TGCGCCAGCAGCCTCGGACAGGGTGCTGAAAAACTGTTTTTT | CASSLGQGAEKLFF
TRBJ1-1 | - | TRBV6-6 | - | TGTGCCAGCAGGTCGGGAGGCCTTAGGGTGAACACTGAAGCTTTCTTT | CASRSGGLRVNTEAFF
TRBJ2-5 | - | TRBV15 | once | TGTGCCACCAGCAGAGATCAAGGACCTCTAGAGACCCAGTACTTC | CATSRDQGPLETQYF
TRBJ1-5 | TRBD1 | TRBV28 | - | TGTGCCAGCAGTCCCCGGACAGGGGGTCAGCCCCAGCATTTT | CASSPRTGGQPQHF
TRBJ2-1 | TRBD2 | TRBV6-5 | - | TGTGTCACAAAGCGGGAGGCGGGTAATGAGCAGTTCTTC | CVTKREAGNEQFF
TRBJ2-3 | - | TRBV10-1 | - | TGCGCCAGCTCACCAGGCGACACAGATACGCAGTATTTT | CASSPGDTDTQYF
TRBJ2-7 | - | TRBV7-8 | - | TGTGCCAGCAGCCCCTTAGGGGGTTCCTACGAGCAGTACTTC | CASSPLGGSYEQYF
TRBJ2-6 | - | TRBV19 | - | TGTGCCAGTAGTAAACGGGACTCTGGGGCCAACGTCCTGACTTTC | CASSKRDSGANVLTF
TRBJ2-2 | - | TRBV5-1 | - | TGCGCCAGCAGCTTTACGGGATCGAACACCGGGGAGCTGTTTTTT | CASSFTGSNTGELFF
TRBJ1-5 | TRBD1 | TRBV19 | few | TGTGCCAGTAGTGGACAGGGCGTTCAGCCCCAGCATTTT | CASSGQGVQPQHF
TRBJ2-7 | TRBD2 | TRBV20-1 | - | TGCAGTGCTTTAGGACTAGACCTTCCGTACTTC | CSALGLDLPYF
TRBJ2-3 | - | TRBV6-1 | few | TGTGCCAGTCAACAGGGATGGAGCACAGATACGCAGTATTTT | CASQQGWSTDTQYF
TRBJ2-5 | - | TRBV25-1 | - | TGTGCCAGCAGAGGCCCGGCGGAGACCCAGTACTTC | CASRGPAETQYF
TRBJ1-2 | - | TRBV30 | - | TGTGCCCGCTCGGCCACTACGGGCGCTTTACATGGCTACACCTTC | CARSATTGALHGYTF
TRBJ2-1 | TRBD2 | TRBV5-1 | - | TGCGCCAGCAGCTTCCAAGCGGGAGAGTACAATGAGCAGTTCTTC | CASSFQAGEYNEQFF
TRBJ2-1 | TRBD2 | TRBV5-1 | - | TGCGCCAGCAGCTTGCGCGGGACTAGCGTGTATGAGCAGTTCTTC | CASSLRGTSVYEQFF
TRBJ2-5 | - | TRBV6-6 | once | TGTGCCAGCAGTTACTCGGGGGGACAAGAGACCCAGTACTTC | CASSYSGGQETQYF
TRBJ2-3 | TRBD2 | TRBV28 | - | TGTGCCAGCACCGGGAGGAGTGTCGCAGATACGCAGTATTTT | CASTGRSVADTQYF
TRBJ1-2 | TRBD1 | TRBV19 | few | TGTGCCAGTAGATCCTTTGACAGGGGCTATGGCTACACCTTC | CASRSFDRGYGYTF
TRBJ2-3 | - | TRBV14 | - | TGTGCCAGCAGCGACCCGAGGGGACGGCAGTATTTT | CASSDPRGRQYF
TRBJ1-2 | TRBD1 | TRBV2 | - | TGTGCCAGCAGTGTTCCGGGACAGGGCCCTGGCTACACCTTC | CASSVPGQGPGYTF
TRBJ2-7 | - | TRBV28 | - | TGTGCCAGCAGTTTCGGGAGCTACGAGCAGTACTTC | CASSFGSYEQYF
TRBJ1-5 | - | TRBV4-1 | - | TGCGCCAGCAGCCGAGGGCCCAATCAGCCCCAGCATTTT | CASSRGPNQPQHF
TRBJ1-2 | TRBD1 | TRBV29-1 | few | TGCAGCGTTGCATTGGTGGGACAGGGCTCACCAAACTATGGCTACACCTTC | CSVALVGQGSPNYGYTF
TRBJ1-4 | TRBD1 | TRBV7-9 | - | TGTGCCAGCAGCTTAGCGACAGGGGGAGAAAAACTGTTTTTT | CASSLATGGEKLFF
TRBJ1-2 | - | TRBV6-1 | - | TGTGCCAGCGGCAGGGGCTGGGACTATGGCTACACCTTC | CASGRGWDYGYTF
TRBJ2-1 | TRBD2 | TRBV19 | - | TGTGCCAGTAGTGTGGGAACTAGCGGTTACAATGAGCAGTTCTTC | CASSVGTSGYNEQFF
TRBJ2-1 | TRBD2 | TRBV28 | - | TGTGCCAGCCGACTAGCGGGAGGGCGGGGTGAGCAGTTCTTC | CASRLAGGRGEQFF
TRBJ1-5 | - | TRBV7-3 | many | TGTGCCAGCGCCCAGGGTCCCAATCAGCCCCAGCATTTT | CASAQGPNQPQHF